The rows below give T cell receptor beta chains drawn from one sample of a study of regulatory T cells in long-lasting Graves disease. One entry per CDR3 protein results from TCRdb running MiXCR on the multiplex PCR reads. This table has some 370,000 distinct CDR3 sequences, more than 20% appearing once. The starting material was peripheral blood mononuclear cells (PBMCs), obtained when the disease was refractory, from a patient treated with antithyroid drugs. Every receptor here comes from a female donor with Graves disease. Each CDR3 is given with its conserved first and last residue. The D gene is left open where the match is weak. A row's size may be missing; if present it is once, few, many or a size class.

clone size,V gene,CDR3 length,J gene,D gene,CDR3 protein,CDR3 DNA
-,TRBV6-1,15,TRBJ2-2,-,CASSTQGLNTGELFF,TGTGCCAGCAGTACACAGGGCTTGAACACCGGGGAGCTGTTTTTT
many,TRBV30,13,TRBJ1-1,-,CAWTHGPSAEAFF,TGTGCCTGGACGCATGGACCTTCCGCTGAAGCTTTCTTT
many,TRBV28,15,TRBJ1-1,-,CATQLPTREAAEAFF,TGTGCCACACAATTGCCGACAAGGGAGGCCGCTGAAGCTTTCTTT
many,TRBV20-1,12,TRBJ2-5,-,CSAPTSTETQYF,TGCAGTGCTCCAACTAGCACTGAGACCCAGTACTTC
many,TRBV28,17,TRBJ2-7,TRBD2,CASRIRSSGRAFYEQYF,TGTGCCAGCAGGATCCGTTCTAGCGGGAGGGCCTTCTACGAGCAGTACTTC
many,TRBV11-2,16,TRBJ2-7,-,CASSLARGAGQYEQYF,TGTGCCAGCAGCTTAGCCCGCGGGGCAGGGCAGTACGAGCAGTACTTC
-,TRBV9,17,TRBJ2-5,TRBD2,CASSPRGLAGVNETQYF,TGTGCCAGCAGCCCACGCGGACTAGCGGGAGTAAACGAGACCCAGTACTTC
many,TRBV11-2,13,TRBJ2-5,-,CASSLDLGETQYF,TGTGCCAGCAGCTTAGACTTAGGGGAGACCCAGTACTTC
few,TRBV7-3,13,TRBJ1-1,-,CASSARGGLEAFF,TGTGCCAGCAGCGCTCGCGGGGGGCTTGAAGCTTTCTTT
many,TRBV11-2,15,TRBJ2-1,TRBD2,CASSLVTSGHNEQFF,TGTGCCAGCAGCTTAGTGACTAGCGGCCACAATGAGCAGTTCTTC
-,TRBV2,19,TRBJ2-1,TRBD2,CASSEEHFSGTSGYNEQFF,TGTGCCAGCAGTGAAGAGCACTTTTCCGGGACTAGCGGTTACAATGAGCAGTTCTTC
few,TRBV24-1,11,TRBJ2-2,-,CATSDGGELFF,TGTGCCACCAGTGATGGCGGGGAGCTGTTTTTT
many,TRBV7-8,16,TRBJ2-2,-,CASSLGDSHLTGELFF,TGTGCCAGCAGCTTAGGGGACTCTCACCTCACCGGGGAGCTGTTTTTT
many,TRBV10-2,16,TRBJ2-5,TRBD2,CASSETLAGGKETQYF,TGCGCCAGCAGTGAGACACTAGCGGGGGGGAAAGAGACCCAGTACTTC
many,TRBV20-1,13,TRBJ2-7,-,CSASSVGGYEQYF,TGCAGTGCTAGCTCGGTTGGTGGCTACGAGCAGTACTTC
-,TRBV20-1,12,TRBJ2-7,-,CSASKPPYEQYF,TGCAGTGCTAGTAAACCCCCTTACGAGCAGTACTTC
few,TRBV20-1,11,TRBJ2-3,-,CSARGTDTQYF,TGCAGTGCTAGGGGCACAGATACGCAGTATTTT
few,TRBV19,14,TRBJ2-7,TRBD2,CASSMTSGSYEQYF,TGTGCCAGTAGTATGACTAGCGGGAGCTACGAGCAGTACTTC
many,TRBV10-3,15,TRBJ1-2,TRBD1,CAISESPGQGPGYTF,TGTGCCATCAGTGAGTCCCCGGGACAGGGTCCTGGCTACACCTTC
-,TRBV12-3/TRBV12-4,14,TRBJ2-5,-,CASSLGLGRETQYF,TGTGCCAGCAGTTTAGGTTTAGGGCGAGAGACCCAGTACTTC
-,TRBV5-1,16,TRBJ2-6,TRBD1,CATTGTTFSGANVLTF,TGCGCCACGACAGGGACAACCTTCTCTGGGGCCAACGTCCTGACTTTC
few,TRBV30,15,TRBJ2-5,-,CAWSGLGLARETQYF,TGTGCCTGGAGTGGGTTAGGGCTAGCGAGAGAGACCCAGTACTTC
-,TRBV30,14,TRBJ2-5,-,CALIFRDGGETQYF,TGTGCCTTGATCTTCAGGGATGGAGGAGAGACCCAGTACTTC
many,TRBV3-1,19,TRBJ2-4,-,CASSQDRQWGKIAKNIQYF,TGTGCCAGCAGCCAAGATCGGCAGTGGGGGAAAATAGCCAAAAACATTCAGTACTTC
many,TRBV2,14,TRBJ1-5,TRBD1,CASGFEDRAQPQHF,TGTGCCAGCGGGTTTGAAGACAGGGCTCAGCCCCAGCATTTT
many,TRBV2,15,TRBJ1-5,TRBD1,CASNDRANSNQPQHF,TGTGCCAGCAATGACAGGGCCAATAGCAATCAGCCCCAGCATTTT
many,TRBV10-3,14,TRBJ2-7,-,CAISDSGGYYEQYF,TGTGCCATCAGTGATTCGGGGGGCTACTACGAGCAGTACTTC
many,TRBV28,15,TRBJ2-7,TRBD1,CASSPGTGDLYEQYF,TGTGCCAGCAGCCCGGGGACAGGGGACCTCTACGAGCAGTACTTC
many,TRBV28,16,TRBJ1-6,TRBD1,CASSLWSLDRELTLHF,TGTGCCAGCAGTTTATGGTCTCTGGACAGGGAACTGACCCTCCACTTT
many,TRBV9,14,TRBJ1-4,-,CASSLGPEKEKLFF,TGTGCCAGCAGCCTGGGACCGGAAAAGGAAAAACTGTTTTTT
-,TRBV20-1,15,TRBJ2-7,TRBD2,CSAGTSGRFGYEQYF,TGCAGTGCCGGGACTAGCGGGAGGTTTGGCTACGAGCAGTACTTC
many,TRBV20-1,14,TRBJ2-5,TRBD2,CSAKASGSLETQYF,TGCAGTGCTAAGGCTAGCGGGAGTTTAGAGACCCAGTACTTC
many,TRBV6-1,13,TRBJ2-2,-,CASSRTGPGELFF,TGTGCCAGCAGCAGAACAGGGCCCGGGGAGCTGTTTTTT
-,TRBV28,14,TRBJ1-2,-,CASSLSGVNYGYTF,TGTGCCAGCAGTTTGTCAGGGGTAAACTATGGCTACACCTTC
few,TRBV12-3/TRBV12-4,15,TRBJ2-2,TRBD2,CASSLGSGSTGELFF,TGTGCCAGCAGTTTGGGTAGCGGGAGTACCGGGGAGCTGTTTTTT
few,TRBV18,15,TRBJ2-7,-,CASSPGIGEGYEQYF,TGTGCCAGCTCACCCGGCATCGGTGAGGGCTACGAGCAGTACTTC